Below are 11 T cell receptor beta chains sequenced from a single sample in a study of cytomegalovirus exposure and HLA in healthy donors. In the PCR, 60 Vbeta and 13 Jbeta primers were used. Sequenced by immunoSEQ multiplex PCR; TCRdb stores in-frame clones only, minus some. This sample yields 180,000 or so clones, of which roughly 84% are seen a single time; about 1.6% belongs to the top ten. Sequencing was done on a sample of PBMCs. The receptor set was obtained from a male donor in good health and CMV-seronegative.

Only a few counts were recorded for this clone. The chain couples TRBV6-6 to TRBJ1-4, with D perhaps TRBD1 (6 bases). V lost 8 bases, J lost 4 bases, and 11 bases lay in between. In germline, CDR1 is MNHNY, CDR2 SVGAGI (reference sequence). The CDR3 has 13 residues. This CDR3 reads CASQGQYNEKLFF. CDR3 DNA: TGTGCCAGCCAAGGACAGTATAATGAAAAACTGTTTTTT.

Notes on this clone: Relative to the germline gene, one junction end is altered; a read error may explain this. V usage is TRBV7-9 and J usage is TRBJ1-1; no definite D call. Germline V gene data show CDR1 as SEHNR and CDR2 as FQNEAQ (reference sequence). There are 11 residues in the CDR3. In nucleotides, the CDR3 is TGTTCCAGCAGCTTCAGCACTGAAGCTTTCTTT. It encodes CSSSFSTEAFF. The whole variable domain, filled in from reference TRBV7-9 and TRBJ1-1, reads DTGVSQNPRHKITKRGQNVTFRCDPISEHNRLYWYRQTLGQGPEFLTYFQNEAQLEKSRLLSDRFSAERPKGSFSTLEIQRTEQGDSAMYLCSSSFSTEAFFGQGTRLTVV.

V is TRBV10-3 and J is TRBJ2-7; 9 nucleotides line up with TRBD1. Germline V CDR1 and CDR2: ENHRY, SYGVKD. Unmatched junction bases numbered 3, after V lost 6 bases and J lost 3 bases. The CDR3 spans 13 residues. The CDR3 here is CAISATGGYEQYF. CDR3 sequence (DNA): TGTGCCATCAGCGCGACAGGGGGCTACGAGCAGTACTTC.

This rearrangement joins TRBV5-1 to TRBJ2-3; 10 bases match TRBD1. The germline CDR1 and CDR2 sequences are SGHRS and YFSETQ. The V gene end was trimmed by 6 bases and the J gene end by 0 bases; junction bases not matched to a gene: 13. This CDR3 is 18 amino acids long. This CDR3 is CASKGQGPKNPSTDTQYF. In DNA, the CDR3 is TGCGCCAGCAAGGGACAGGGGCCTAAGAACCCTAGCACAGATACGCAGTATTTT.

The V gene is TRBV5-1, the J gene TRBJ2-1, with 9 bases identical to TRBD1. J lost 6 bases, V lost 0 bases, and 4 bases had no gene match. CDR1 SGHRS and CDR2 YFSETQ come from the germline V gene. The CDR3 is 15 amino acids. The CDR3 DNA follows: TGCGCCAGCAGCTTGGTGGGACAGGGTATCAATGAGCAGTTCTTC. This codes for CASSLVGQGINEQFF.

V is TRBV5-4 and J is TRBJ2-7, with D perhaps matching TRBD2 (6 bases). The CDR3 is 15 residues long. Germline V lookup: CDR1 SGHNT, CDR2 YYREEE (reference sequence). The V gene lost 1 base and the J gene lost 3 bases, with 14 bases spanning the gap. In DNA, the CDR3 is TGTGCCAGCAGCTTGTGGGGGGACTTCCACTACGAGCAGTACTTC. Its protein is CASSLWGDFHYEQYF.

The rearrangement uses TRBV19 and TRBJ2-5, with 7 nucleotides matching TRBD1. V was pared by 5 bases and J by 4 bases, with 7 bases of the junction left unmatched. Germline V gene lookup returns CDR1 LNHDA and CDR2 SQIVND (reference sequence). The CDR3 runs to 14 residues. DNA for the CDR3: TGTGCCAGTAGTCTAACAGGGGTATTAGAGACCCAGTACTTC. Translation: CASSLTGVLETQYF.

V usage is TRBV2 and J usage is TRBJ1-1; 7 bases match TRBD1. The CDR3 sequence is 13 residues long. J gave up 4 bases and V 5 bases, and 4 bases lay outside the gene matches. Per the germline V gene, CDR1 is SNHLY and CDR2 is FYNNEI. In nucleotides, the CDR3 is TGTGCCAGCAGTAGACAGGGTCGCACTGAAGCTTTCTTT. This gives the protein CASSRQGRTEAFF.

This sequence joins TRBV5-6 and TRBJ1-5; no firm D call. There are 12 residues in the CDR3. From germline, CDR1 is SGHDT and CDR2 YYEEEE. V lost 1 base and J lost 6, with 5 bases in between. Here the CDR3 reads CASSLFGQPQHF. The CDR3 DNA is TGTGCCAGCAGCTTGTTCGGTCAGCCCCAGCATTTT.

This sequence joins TRBV7-9 and TRBJ2-3; 7 bases fit TRBD1. The junction had 6 bases not matched to a gene; V was cut back by 5 bases and J by 7 bases. Germline V CDR1 and CDR2: SEHNR, FQNEAQ (reference sequence). The CDR3 is 13 residues long. The DNA for the CDR3 is TGTGCCAGCAGCAGGACACAGGGGAATACGCAGTATTTT. The encoded protein is CASSRTQGNTQYF.

CDR3 DNA sequence: TGTGCCAGCAGTTACTCGGCCGACTATGGCTACACCTTC. Its translation: CASSYSADYGYTF. This sequence joins TRBV6-6 and TRBJ1-2; D is unresolved. The ends were cut back, 0 bases at V and 3 bases at J, with 5 bases in the middle. CDR1 is MNHNY, CDR2 SVGAGI, per germline (reference sequence). The CDR3 spans 13 residues.